This is a list of T cell receptor beta chains from one sample in a study of cytomegalovirus exposure and HLA in healthy donors. Libraries were prepared by immunoSEQ multiplex PCR; TCRdb keeps only in-frame clonotypes and omits some of them. The sample includes some 130,000 clones, 85% to 90% seen only once; the top ten take roughly 6%. The sample consisted of PBMCs. The receptors stem from a woman aged 18-30 years in good health and CMV-seropositive. CDR3s include the opening cysteine and the closing phenylalanine or tryptophan. Each record gives: D gene, clone size, V gene, CDR3 protein. D genes are given only for firm matches. Clone size is stated in some rows and not others, as once, few, many or a class when expanded.

d_call: .
clone_size: few
v_call: TRBV27
cdr3_aa: CASSFKGLNTEAFF

d_call: .
clone_size: many
v_call: TRBV5-4
cdr3_aa: CASSLEGGSSYEQYF

d_call: .
clone_size: .
v_call: TRBV18
cdr3_aa: CASSPNVGGTEAFF

d_call: .
clone_size: once
v_call: TRBV27
cdr3_aa: CASSLTGMVSTEAFF

d_call: .
clone_size: .
v_call: TRBV6-6
cdr3_aa: CASSYQAHTEAFF

d_call: .
clone_size: .
v_call: TRBV30
cdr3_aa: CAWSDPIRDIAKNIQYF

d_call: .
clone_size: .
v_call: TRBV5-4
cdr3_aa: CASSLVWGGGSAGYTF

d_call: TRBD1
clone_size: .
v_call: TRBV5-4
cdr3_aa: CASSWTGGSTDTQYF

d_call: .
clone_size: .
v_call: TRBV6-1
cdr3_aa: CASRPPSSPYGYTF

d_call: .
clone_size: .
v_call: TRBV15
cdr3_aa: CATGPTGGSPNTIYF

d_call: .
clone_size: few
v_call: TRBV7-9
cdr3_aa: CASSQNGGAEAFF

d_call: .
clone_size: .
v_call: TRBV27
cdr3_aa: CASTPYGDTEAFF

d_call: .
clone_size: .
v_call: TRBV19
cdr3_aa: CASSIRPRYEQYF

d_call: TRBD1
clone_size: .
v_call: TRBV29-1
cdr3_aa: CSVRQGLEPQHF

d_call: TRBD2
clone_size: .
v_call: TRBV10-3
cdr3_aa: CAISLGLAGGTGELFF

d_call: TRBD2
clone_size: .
v_call: TRBV29-1
cdr3_aa: CSVEDRFSGRAGEQFF

d_call: TRBD1
clone_size: .
v_call: TRBV11-2
cdr3_aa: CASSINRGPETQYF

d_call: .
clone_size: .
v_call: TRBV4-3
cdr3_aa: CASSPRQLETQYF

d_call: TRBD1
clone_size: .
v_call: TRBV5-3
cdr3_aa: CARRLNRGPCQPQHF

d_call: .
clone_size: .
v_call: TRBV27
cdr3_aa: CASSLRRDGEQYF

d_call: .
clone_size: .
v_call: TRBV19
cdr3_aa: CASTGGQNYGYTF

d_call: .
clone_size: .
v_call: TRBV19
cdr3_aa: CASSLRLSSGNTIYF

d_call: .
clone_size: .
v_call: TRBV11-2
cdr3_aa: CASSLDQGRSSEAFF

d_call: .
clone_size: .
v_call: TRBV4-1
cdr3_aa: CASSQGSAGWTEAFF

d_call: .
clone_size: .
v_call: TRBV23-1
cdr3_aa: CASSRLQGPSTEAFF

d_call: TRBD2
clone_size: .
v_call: TRBV6-1
cdr3_aa: CASSEPIAGVANTGELFF

d_call: .
clone_size: .
v_call: TRBV2
cdr3_aa: CASSEGGKGTDTQYF

d_call: TRBD1
clone_size: .
v_call: TRBV5-4
cdr3_aa: CASSLGNRGRWETQYF

d_call: TRBD1
clone_size: .
v_call: TRBV4-1
cdr3_aa: CASSPGQGPNQPQHF

d_call: .
clone_size: .
v_call: TRBV5-1
cdr3_aa: CASSLAPGGTEAFF

d_call: TRBD1
clone_size: once
v_call: TRBV4-1
cdr3_aa: CASSRTGTDYEQYF

d_call: .
clone_size: .
v_call: TRBV10-3
cdr3_aa: CAISENNYEQYF

d_call: .
clone_size: .
v_call: TRBV19
cdr3_aa: CATAGIAASTDTQYF

d_call: .
clone_size: .
v_call: TRBV11-2
cdr3_aa: CASSLVPGIYEQYF

d_call: .
clone_size: once
v_call: TRBV4-3
cdr3_aa: CASSQDSSGNEQFF

d_call: .
clone_size: .
v_call: TRBV12-5
cdr3_aa: CASGPGTSNTEAFF

d_call: TRBD1
clone_size: .
v_call: TRBV4-1
cdr3_aa: CASSQGQGVGETQYF

d_call: TRBD2
clone_size: once
v_call: TRBV5-6
cdr3_aa: CASSFGAGGPNIQYF

d_call: TRBD1
clone_size: .
v_call: TRBV9
cdr3_aa: CASSPYDRETEAFF

d_call: TRBD1
clone_size: .
v_call: TRBV7-9
cdr3_aa: CASSLPRTGANYGYTF

d_call: TRBD1
clone_size: .
v_call: TRBV12-5
cdr3_aa: CASGDDRVYHEQFF

d_call: TRBD1
clone_size: .
v_call: TRBV2
cdr3_aa: CASTLFGGQGDVMAGELFF

d_call: .
clone_size: .
v_call: TRBV7-6
cdr3_aa: CASSLAPGQPQHF

d_call: .
clone_size: once
v_call: TRBV18
cdr3_aa: CASSPQKQGTTEAFF

d_call: TRBD1
clone_size: .
v_call: TRBV2
cdr3_aa: CASSEYRGSSYNSPLHF

d_call: TRBD2
clone_size: .
v_call: TRBV7-8
cdr3_aa: CASSSSGNMGEQYF

d_call: .
clone_size: .
v_call: TRBV11-1
cdr3_aa: CASSLGQTNYGYTF

d_call: .
clone_size: .
v_call: TRBV5-1
cdr3_aa: CASSLGVQGRTDTQYF

d_call: .
clone_size: .
v_call: TRBV30
cdr3_aa: CAWSGTREAEAFF

d_call: .
clone_size: .
v_call: TRBV6-6
cdr3_aa: CASSYSRGTSGNTIYF

d_call: TRBD2
clone_size: once
v_call: TRBV15
cdr3_aa: CATSRGAGVPLKNIQYF

d_call: .
clone_size: .
v_call: TRBV6-4
cdr3_aa: CASRELAATGELFF

d_call: .
clone_size: few
v_call: TRBV4-1
cdr3_aa: CASSPGEDYGYTF